Listed here are 5 T cell receptor beta chains from one sample, sequenced in a study of CD8+ T cells in alopecia areata. Following RNA extraction, reverse transcription yielded cDNA that acted as the sequencing template. Sequenced by immunoSEQ multiplex PCR; TCRdb stores in-frame clones only, minus some. Here the sample spans some 110,000 clones, 35% to 40% being singletons. Sequencing input: CD4+ T cells sorted from blood. These receptors were collected from a human donor with alopecia areata.

The V and J genes are TRBV28 and TRBJ1-5; 8 positions agree with TRBD1. The CDR3 sequence is 13 residues long. Trimming cost V 8 bases and J 6 bases; bases outside gene matches: 6. The germline CDR1 and CDR2 sequences are MDHEN and SYDVKM. The CDR3 region is CASRTGNGQPQHF. CDR3 DNA: TGTGCCAGCCGGACAGGGAACGGTCAGCCCCAGCATTTT.

The chain joins TRBV7-3 to TRBJ2-5; no clear D gene. TRBJ2-7 explains the end of the DNA better; the J call may be wrong. The CDR3 has 15 residues. Germline CDR1 SGHTA, CDR2 FQGTGA. The CDR3 sequence is CASSLLAESSYEQYF. As DNA, the CDR3 is TGTGCCAGCAGCTTACTCGCTGAGAGCTCCTACGAGCAGTACTTC.

This clone was detected only a few times. J is TRBJ2-2 and V is TRBV5-6; TRBD2 is a possible D gene (6 bases). The CDR3 loop spans 16 amino acids. Germline loops: CDR1 SGHDT, CDR2 YYEEEE. The V end lost 0 bases, the J end lost 0 bases, and 9 bases lay between the germline ends. In DNA form, the CDR3 reads TGTGCCAGCAGCTTGGTAGGCGGGGCGAACACCGGGGAGCTGTTTTTT. Its translation is CASSLVGGANTGELFF.

This clone was seen at least ten times. The V and J genes are TRBV19 and TRBJ1-4, with D perhaps TRBD1 (6 bases). The CDR3 is 16 amino acids. Germline V gives CDR1 LNHDA, CDR2 SQIVND (reference sequence). V lost 5 bases, J lost 0 bases, and 13 bases lay in between. CDR3 sequence: CASSSQAGATNEKLFF. The CDR3 nucleotides read TGTGCCAGTAGTTCGCAAGCAGGGGCAACTAATGAAAAACTGTTTTTT.

The V gene is TRBV7-2, the J gene TRBJ2-4; D possibly corresponds to TRBD1 (7 bases). Germline assignment: CDR1 SGHTA and CDR2 FQGNSA. The V end was cut by 2 bases, the J end by 3 bases, with 11 bases between. CDR3 size: 15 residues. The DNA of the CDR3 is TGTGCCAGCAGCTTACCAGGGGGAGGCAAAAACATTCAGTACTTC. Translated: CASSLPGGGKNIQYF.